This TCR beta chain was obtained from a study of breast tumors, draining lymph nodes, adjacent tissues. The CDR3 consists of 16 residues. CDR1 is DFQATT and CDR2 is SNEGSKA in the germline V gene (reference sequence). V shed 6 bases, J shed 4 bases, and the junction held 15 bases outside the gene matches. This clonotype was detected ten times or more. Via MiXCR, TCRdb re-called the multiplex PCR reads, giving one row per CDR3 protein. Of tens of thousands of distinct CDR3 sequences in the sample, roughly 32% are singletons; the top ten hold roughly 11%. Material: breast tumor tissue. The chain has TRBV20-1 and TRBJ2-1; TRBD1 aligns across 7 bases. This TCR was recovered from a female donor with breast cancer. Some clones in this sample may be carry-over from other donors' samples. The chain's CDR3 is CSATGGTGAFYNEQFF. The CDR3 DNA sequence: TGCAGTGCCACCGGCGGTACAGGGGCCTTTTACAATGAGCAGTTCTTC.